These 14 T cell receptor beta chains came from one sample sequenced in a study of neurological immune-mediated disorders. TCRdb analysed the 5' RACE reads with MiXCR anew, one entry per CDR3 protein. The sample holds 84,000 or so distinct CDR3 sequences, 10% seen once. Material: PBMCs. These receptor sequences come from a man aged 40-49 years in good health.

This clonotype was counted ten times or more. The J gene is TRBJ2-1, the V gene TRBV27; D unresolved. The CDR3 has 14 residues. With 2 bases removed from V and 3 bases from J, the gap between germline ends came to 8 bases. Germline V lookup: CDR1 MNHEY, CDR2 SMNVEV (reference sequence). The CDR3 bases are TGTGCCAGCAGTTTAGAGAACAGCTACAATGAGCAGTTCTTC. Amino acids: CASSLENSYNEQFF.

This clonotype occurred many times. The V gene is TRBV6-5, the J gene TRBJ2-2, with TRBD2 matching over 8 bases. With V trimmed by 8 bases and J by 6 bases, 17 bases remained unmatched. Per germline, CDR1 MNHEY and CDR2 SVGAGI. The CDR3 extends over 17 amino acids. The CDR3 DNA follows: TGTGCCAGCCGGTCCAGGATTCCTGGGACTAGTCCCGGGGAGCTGTTTTTT. Its translation is CASRSRIPGTSPGELFF.

At least ten counts were recorded for this clonotype. V and J are TRBV5-1 and TRBJ2-1; D might be TRBD1 or TRBD2, each matching 7 bases. The length of the CDR3 is 17 residues. Germline lookup yields CDR1 SGHRS and CDR2 YFSETQ. V was clipped by 6 bases and J by 5 bases, with 24 bases between them. CDR3 sequence (DNA): TGCGCCAGCACGGGGGGCGGAGGGACAGTATTGGACAATGAGCAGTTCTTC. Its translation: CASTGGGGTVLDNEQFF.

This clonotype was seen at least ten times. The chain links TRBV9 to TRBJ1-1; 11 bases match TRBD1. Germline V gene lookup returns CDR1 SGDLS and CDR2 YYNGEE. V trimming: 0 bases; J trimming: 6 bases; junction bases outside the gene matches: 7. The CDR3 runs to 16 residues. This chain's CDR3 is CASSVGPGTGGSEAFF. The CDR3 DNA follows: TGTGCCAGCAGCGTAGGTCCTGGGACAGGGGGATCTGAAGCTTTCTTT.

At least ten counts were recorded for this clonotype. The chain uses TRBV7-2 and TRBJ2-3; no firm D call. V was clipped by 8 bases and J by 2 bases, with 5 bases between them. The germline gives CDR1 SGHTA, CDR2 FQGNSA. The CDR3 spans 11 residues. Written as DNA, the CDR3 is TGTGCCAGCGGGTTCACAGATACGCAGTATTTT. It specifies CASGFTDTQYF.

This clonotype has ten or more counts. V and J are TRBV10-3 and TRBJ2-1, with D unresolved. The CDR3 is 13 amino acids. Between the trimmed V and J ends, which lost 0 bases and 6 bases, there was a span of 6 bases. Germline values: CDR1 ENHRY, CDR2 SYGVKD. The CDR3 bases are TGTGCCATCAGTGAGTCGATGCCCAATGAGCAGTTCTTC. It translates to CAISESMPNEQFF.

This clonotype was seen many times. This chain connects TRBV15 to TRBJ2-7, with 7 bases that match TRBD1. Germline-derived CDR1 and CDR2 are LNHNV and YYDKDF (reference sequence). This CDR3 has 14 residues. The V segment lost 3 bases and the J segment 3 bases; nucleotides outside the gene matches: 5. DNA of the CDR3: TGTGCCACCAGCAGCCCGGGACAGTACTACGAGCAGTACTTC. This encodes CATSSPGQYYEQYF.

The V call is TRBV29-1, the J call TRBJ2-3; 8 bases map to TRBD1. The length of the CDR3 is 16 residues. J gave up 5 bases and V 7 bases, and 17 bases lay outside the gene matches. CDR1 is SQVTM, CDR2 ANQGSEA, per germline. CDR3 sequence: CSGLNPWTGFEDTQYF. Written as DNA, the CDR3 is TGCAGCGGTCTCAACCCCTGGACAGGGTTTGAAGATACGCAGTATTTT.

This clonotype was recorded at least ten times. This sequence joins TRBV14 and TRBJ2-7; D gene uncertain. Between the trimmed V and J ends, which lost 1 base and 6 bases, there was a span of 10 bases. The CDR3 extends over 13 amino acids. CDR1 and CDR2 (germline): SGHDN, FVKESK. The CDR3 region has the DNA TGTGCCAGCAGCCAAGCGATGTCGGGCGAGCAGTACTTC. Amino acids: CASSQAMSGEQYF.

This clonotype showed up many times. The chain joins TRBV7-3 to TRBJ2-7; 8 bases match TRBD2. Trimming took 2 bases from V and 3 from J; bases not matched to a gene: 6. Germline V gene data show CDR1 as SGHTA and CDR2 as FQGTGA. This CDR3 is 15 amino acids long. CDR3 in DNA: TGTGCCAGCAGCTTACGAGGCGGGGGGAACTACGAGCAGTACTTC. Amino acids: CASSLRGGGNYEQYF.

This clonotype was counted many times. The rearrangement uses TRBV5-1 and TRBJ2-3; the D is unclear. CDR1 and CDR2 (germline): SGHRS, YFSETQ. This CDR3 region has 13 residues. V lost 2 bases to trimming and J lost 6 bases, with 10 bases between them. The CDR3 protein is CASSFSQSDTQYF. CDR3 DNA: TGCGCCAGCAGCTTCTCACAGTCCGATACGCAGTATTTT.

This clonotype was picked up many times. The chain couples TRBV5-1 to TRBJ2-2; 10 bases fit TRBD2. Per germline, CDR1 SGHRS and CDR2 YFSETQ. The trim removed 0 bases at V and 4 bases at J, leaving 15 bases unmatched. The CDR3 length is 20 residues. CDR3 loop: CASSLAGSAGLAGATGELFF. The DNA for the CDR3 is TGCGCCAGCAGCTTGGCCGGGTCCGCGGGGCTAGCGGGAGCCACCGGGGAGCTGTTTTTT.

This clonotype was seen at least ten times. The V and J genes are TRBV12-3 or TRBV12-4 and TRBJ1-2; D remains unclear. The CDR3 is 11 residues long. V lost 3 bases and J lost 6, with 5 bases in between. CDR3 bases: TGTGCCAGCAGTTTTCTCCATGGCTACACCTTC. It encodes CASSFLHGYTF.

This clonotype was counted at least ten times. This chain links TRBV20-1 with TRBJ2-1, with 9 positions matching TRBD2. The V gene end was trimmed by 1 base and the J gene end by 3 bases; junction bases not matched to a gene: 4. The CDR3 spans 15 residues. Germline V gives CDR1 DFQATT, CDR2 SNEGSKA (reference sequence). The CDR3 loop reads CSARGSSGIYNEQFF. The DNA for the CDR3 is TGCAGTGCTAGAGGTTCTAGCGGGATCTACAATGAGCAGTTCTTC.